The 23 T cell receptor beta chains in this list originate from one sample, sequenced in a study of blood T cell repertoires in COVID-19. Libraries were prepared by immunoSEQ multiplex PCR; TCRdb keeps only in-frame clonotypes and omits some of them. The top ten hold roughly 10% of the sample, which has roughly 98,000 clones, 82% seen once. The sequenced sample consisted of peripheral blood. The receptors originated from a man aged 70-80 years with active or convalescent COVID-19.

The V gene is TRBV3-1 (or the pseudogene TRBV3-2), the J gene TRBJ2-1; 8 nucleotides agree with TRBD2. Looked up from germline, CDR1 is LGHDT and CDR2 is YNNKEL (reference sequence). J lost 4 bases, V lost 2 bases, and 10 bases had no gene match. The CDR3 extends over 17 amino acids. CDR3 in DNA: TGTGCCAGCAGCCAATCACTGAGCGGGGGAGTATACAATGAGCAGTTCTTC. As protein: CASSQSLSGGVYNEQFF.

J is TRBJ1-3 and V is TRBV11-2; 8 positions match TRBD1. V shed 1 base, J shed 3 bases, and the junction held 5 bases outside the gene matches. Germline V gene lookup returns CDR1 SGHAT and CDR2 FQNNGV. The CDR3 spans 16 residues. The chain's CDR3 is CASSLVAGGFGNTIYF. The CDR3 DNA is TGTGCCAGCAGCTTAGTAGCAGGGGGCTTTGGAAACACCATATATTTT.

In nucleotides, the CDR3 is TGTGCCAGCAGTCTGCGGGGGGGGGCCACAGATACGCAGTATTTT. Residues: CASSLRGGATDTQYF. The chain couples TRBV7-6 to TRBJ2-3; TRBD2 matches 9 bases. V dropped 6 bases and J dropped 2; count of bases not matched to a gene: 6. CDR3 length equals 15 residues. Germline V CDR1 and CDR2: SGHVS, FNYEAQ.

In regard to this clone: One end of the junction varies from germline; a read error may be responsible. V usage is TRBV5-4 and J usage is TRBJ2-1, with D unresolved. This CDR3 is built from 12 residues. The germline V gene encodes CDR1 SGHNT and CDR2 YYREEE (reference sequence). Here the CDR3 DNA reads TGTGCCAGCAGCTACTCCAACAATGAGCAGTTCTTC. It is translated as CASSYSNNEQFF.

The CDR3 protein is CASSFRDRAHHYSYEQYF. The CDR3 region has the DNA TGTGCCAGCAGCTTCCGGGACAGGGCCCACCACTACTCCTACGAGCAGTACTTC. The chain recombines TRBV12-1 with TRBJ2-7; the table assigns TRBD1, which was not confirmed against the DNA. TRBV12-1 is recorded as a pseudogene. The CDR3 is 18 amino acids.

V and J are TRBV4-2 and TRBJ2-7, with D unclear. The V end lost 0 bases, the J end lost 7 bases, and 7 bases lay between the germline ends. CDR1 is LGHNA, CDR2 YNFKEQ, per germline. The CDR3 is 12 amino acids. The CDR3 region has the DNA TGTGCCAGCAGCCAAGACGCGAGAGAGCAGTACTTC. It specifies CASSQDAREQYF.

V gene TRBV11-2 combines with J gene TRBJ2-5; 7 nucleotides align to TRBD2. Germline values: CDR1 SGHAT, CDR2 FQNNGV. The CDR3 spans 16 residues. J gave up 2 bases and V 1 base, and 7 bases lay outside the gene matches. The CDR3 here is CASSLAFNGGQETQYF. The CDR3 nucleotides read TGTGCCAGCAGCTTAGCCTTTAACGGGGGGCAAGAGACCCAGTACTTC.

This clone has just one count. This chain connects TRBV7-9 to TRBJ2-5; D is possibly TRBD1 (5 bases). V lost 1 base, J lost 3 bases, and 12 bases lay in between. The CDR3 has 15 amino acids. The germline V gene has CDR1 SEHNR and CDR2 FQNEAQ (reference sequence). The CDR3 spells CASSLDPGQEETQYF. CDR3 DNA: TGTGCCAGCAGCTTAGACCCTGGACAAGAAGAGACCCAGTACTTC.

CDR3 region: CASSQSTGGAYGYTF. The CDR3 DNA sequence: TGTGCCAGCTCACAGTCAACAGGGGGCGCCTATGGCTACACCTTC. This chain uses TRBV18 with TRBJ1-2, with 9 bases identical to TRBD1. Germline V lookup: CDR1 KGHSH, CDR2 LQKENI. J was trimmed by 4 bases and V by 4 bases; bases with no gene match: 7. The CDR3 totals 15 residues.

The J gene is TRBJ1-6, the V gene TRBV4-1; TRBD1 might be the D (5 bases). This CDR3 is built from 16 residues. Looked up from germline, CDR1 is MGHRA and CDR2 is YSYEKL. The ends were cut back, 0 bases at V and 7 bases at J, with 13 bases in the middle. The chain's CDR3 is CASSQEGWQGNSPLHF. The CDR3 nucleotides are TGCGCCAGCAGCCAAGAAGGTTGGCAGGGAAATTCACCCCTCCACTTT.

This clone was seen ten or more times. V usage is TRBV19 and J usage is TRBJ2-3, with 9 bases aligning to TRBD2. V dropped 2 bases and J dropped 0; count of bases not matched to a gene: 3. Per the germline V gene, CDR1 is LNHDA and CDR2 is SQIVND (reference sequence). The CDR3 extends over 16 amino acids. CDR3: CASSIIAGASTDTQYF. The CDR3 bases are TGTGCCAGTAGTATAATAGCGGGGGCAAGCACAGATACGCAGTATTTT.

V and J are TRBV4-3 and TRBJ1-6; the D gene is possibly TRBD1 (5 bases). The CDR3 extends over 15 amino acids. Trimming stripped 6 bases from V and 5 bases from J, with 14 bases between. Germline CDR1 reads LGHNA; CDR2 reads YSLEER. The CDR3 sequence is CASSPDRRNNSPLHF. The CDR3 bases are TGCGCCAGCAGTCCTGACAGACGGAATAATTCACCCCTCCACTTT.

This clone appeared a few times. The CDR3 DNA is TGTGCCAGCACCCGGCGGGCTCTTAACACTGAAGCTTTCTTT. This encodes CASTRRALNTEAFF. V gene TRBV11-2 combines with J gene TRBJ1-1; D is unclear. With 7 bases removed from V and 2 bases from J, the gap between germline ends came to 14 bases. The CDR3 runs 14 residues. The V gene's germline CDR1 is SGHAT and CDR2 FQNNGV. Based on the CDR3 plus reference TRBV11-2 and TRBJ1-1, the full variable domain is EAGVAQSPRYKIIEKRQSVAFWCNPISGHATLYWYQQILGQGPKLLIQFQNNGVVDDSQLPKDRFSAERLKGVDSTLKIQPAKLEDSAVYLCASTRRALNTEAFFGQGTRLTVV.

Notes on this clone: This sample also contains other DNA sequences that code for the same CDR3. The chain carries TRBV6-5 and TRBJ1-1; D unclear. Germline V gives CDR1 MNHEY, CDR2 SVGAGI. Trimming pared 2 bases from V and 1 base from J, leaving 8 bases between. The CDR3 sequence is 14 residues long. The CDR3 loop reads CASSYRTGNTEAFF. The CDR3 DNA sequence: TGTGCCAGCAGTTACCGAACGGGGAACACTGAAGCTTTCTTT.

The sample holds one count of this clone. The genes are TRBV19 and TRBJ2-2; D perhaps matches TRBD1 (6 bases). CDR1 is LNHDA and CDR2 is SQIVND in the germline V gene (reference sequence). The CDR3 contains 17 residues. Trimming stripped 4 bases from V and 0 bases from J, with 15 bases between. The CDR3 region has the DNA TGTGCCAGTAGTAAACCACAGGGCCGGGCGAACACCGGGGAGCTGTTTTTT. Translated, it gives CASSKPQGRANTGELFF.

The V gene is TRBV2, the J gene TRBJ1-4, with D unclear. V gave up 8 bases and J gave up 7 bases, with 14 bases separating them. This CDR3 spans 13 amino acids. The germline CDR1 and CDR2 sequences are SNHLY and FYNNEI. The CDR3 nucleotides read TGTGCCAGCCGCCGCGGCTATGGTGAAAAACTGTTTTTT. Translating gives CASRRGYGEKLFF.

V usage is TRBV11-2 and J usage is TRBJ2-3, with 8 positions matching TRBD1. V lost 3 bases to trimming and J lost 6 bases; unmatched junction nucleotides: 2. CDR3 length: 13 residues. Germline V gene data show CDR1 as SGHAT and CDR2 as FQNNGV. The DNA of the CDR3 is TGTGCCAGCAGCTTGGACAGGGACGATACGCAGTATTTT. Protein sequence: CASSLDRDDTQYF.

CDR3 sequence reads: CASSQRGPAADTQYF. The CDR3 DNA sequence: TGTGCCAGCAGCCAGCGGGGACCAGCAGCAGATACGCAGTATTTT. This rearrangement joins TRBV2 to TRBJ2-3; 7 nucleotides line up with TRBD2. Per germline, CDR1 SNHLY and CDR2 FYNNEI. CDR3 length: 15 residues. Trimming at V came to 6 bases and at J to 4 bases, leaving 10 bases not matched to a gene.

The CDR3 nucleotides are TGTGCCAGCAGCCAAGTCGAGAATGAGCAGTTCTTC. This gives the protein CASSQVENEQFF. The V call is TRBV14, the J call TRBJ2-1, with unresolved D. The CDR3 length is 12 residues. V lost 1 base and J 7 bases, leaving 5 bases between the germline ends. Per germline, CDR1 SGHDN and CDR2 FVKESK. The whole variable domain, filled in from reference TRBV14 and TRBJ2-1, reads EAGVTQFPSHSVIEKGQTVTLRCDPISGHDNLYWYRRVMGKEIKFLLHFVKESKQDESGMPNNRFLAERTGGTYSTLKVQPAELEDSGVYFCASSQVENEQFFGPGTRLTVL.

The chain joins TRBV10-3 to TRBJ1-6; the match to TRBD1 covers 11 bases. This CDR3 spans 14 amino acids. With V trimmed by 9 bases and J by 7 bases, 5 bases remained unmatched. CDR1 ENHRY and CDR2 SYGVKD come from the germline V gene. The CDR3 DNA follows: TGTGCCATAGGACAGGGGGCGAGAAATTCACCCCTCCACTTT. This gives the protein CAIGQGARNSPLHF.

The chain is built from TRBV30 and TRBJ2-1; tentative D call: TRBD2 (6 bases). With 8 bases removed from V and 3 bases from J, the gap between germline ends came to 8 bases. The CDR3 contains 11 residues. From germline, CDR1 is GTSNPN and CDR2 SVGIG (reference sequence). The CDR3 nucleotides read TGTGCCACGGGACTCTACAATGAGCAGTTCTTC. Amino acid sequence: CATGLYNEQFF.

This chain joins TRBV2 and TRBJ1-2; TRBD1 matches 7 bases. CDR1 is SNHLY, CDR2 FYNNEI, per germline. V trimming: 9 bases; J trimming: 7 bases; junction bases outside the gene matches: 11. CDR3 length equals 13 residues. The CDR3 spells CASTNRGSGGYTF. In DNA, the CDR3 is TGTGCCAGTACAAACAGGGGCTCAGGTGGCTACACCTTC.

This chain links TRBV5-6 with TRBJ2-1, with TRBD2 matching 11 bases. This CDR3 is built from 17 residues. Germline CDR1 reads SGHDT; CDR2 reads YYEEEE. Losses at the gene ends were 0 bases for V and 7 bases for J; bases not matched to a gene: 9. DNA for the CDR3: TGTGCCAGCAGCTTGGGCGTAGCGGGGGGGCCGGTTAATGAGCAGTTCTTC. It encodes CASSLGVAGGPVNEQFF.